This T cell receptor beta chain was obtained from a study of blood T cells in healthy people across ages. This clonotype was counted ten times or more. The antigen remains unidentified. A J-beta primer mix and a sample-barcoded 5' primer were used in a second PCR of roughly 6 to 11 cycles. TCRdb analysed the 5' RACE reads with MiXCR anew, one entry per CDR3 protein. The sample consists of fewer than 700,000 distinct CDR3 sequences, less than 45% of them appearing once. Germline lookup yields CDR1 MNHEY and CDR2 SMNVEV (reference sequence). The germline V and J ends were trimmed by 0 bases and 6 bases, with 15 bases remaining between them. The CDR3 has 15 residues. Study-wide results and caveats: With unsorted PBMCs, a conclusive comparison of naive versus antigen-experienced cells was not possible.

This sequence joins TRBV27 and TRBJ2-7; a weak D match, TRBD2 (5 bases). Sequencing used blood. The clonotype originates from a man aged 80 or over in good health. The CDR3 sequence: CASSLSEVGSGEQYF. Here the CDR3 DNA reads TGTGCCAGCAGTTTATCGGAGGTGGGGTCCGGCGAGCAGTACTTC.